The clone carrying this TCR beta chain was detected many times. Antigen unknown. The CDR3 covers 14 residues. Per germline, CDR1 KGHDR and CDR2 SFDVKD. J lost 5 bases, V lost 4 bases, and 1 base had no gene match. Among the exclusions were patients with other autoimmune diseases, uncontrolled infections, pregnancy or lactation. The authors used Ficoll-Paque density gradient centrifugation to separate PBMCs. The input was more than 7.5 ml of fresh peripheral blood. The record originates from a study of Graves' ophthalmopathy and Graves' hyperthyroidism. Whole-study results and caveats: Predictions made by the model for ophthalmopathy progression reached more than 55% sensitivity and approximately 72% specificity.

RNA transcripts served as template for amplifying TCR beta CDR3 sequences. Second-round multiplex PCR came after first-round RT-PCR with HTBI primers. Using its own MiXCR run on the multiplex PCR reads, TCRdb lists one record per CDR3 protein. The sample consists of about 740,000 distinct CDR3 sequences, 35% to 50% of them appearing once. The origin of this receptor is an adult man with Graves' ophthalmopathy. V and J are TRBV24-1 and TRBJ1-5; 10 nucleotides match TRBD1. The sample comprised peripheral blood. DNA of the CDR3: TGTGCCACCAGTGAAGGGACAGGGGATCAGCCCCAGCATTTT. Its translation is CATSEGTGDQPQHF.